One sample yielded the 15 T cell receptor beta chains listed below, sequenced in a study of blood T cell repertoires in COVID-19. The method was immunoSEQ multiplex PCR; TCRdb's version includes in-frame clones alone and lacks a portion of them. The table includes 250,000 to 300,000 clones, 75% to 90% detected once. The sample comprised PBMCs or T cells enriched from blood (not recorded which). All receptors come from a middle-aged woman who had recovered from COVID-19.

This CDR3 is CASSQGILGTEAFF. Written as DNA, the CDR3 is TGCGCCAGCAGCCAGGGGATTTTGGGCACTGAAGCTTTCTTT. The chain links TRBV5-1 to TRBJ1-1, with D maybe TRBD1 (6 bases). Per the germline V gene, CDR1 is SGHRS and CDR2 is YFSETQ. This CDR3 is 14 amino acids long. Trimming removed 4 bases at V and 4 bases at J, with 14 bases between. Together with reference TRBV5-1 and TRBJ1-1, the CDR3 gives the full variable domain: KAGVTQTPRYLIKTRGQQVTLSCSPISGHRSVSWYQQTPGQGLQFLFEYFSETQRNKGNFPGRFSGRQFSNSRSEMNVSTLELGDSALYLCASSQGILGTEAFFGQGTRLTVV.

CDR3 sequence: CASSLVGRGLGNTIYF. CDR3 sequence (DNA): TGCGCCAGCAGCTTGGTGGGCAGGGGCCTCGGAAACACCATATATTTT. The chain uses TRBV5-1 and TRBJ1-3; possible D gene TRBD1, 6 bases. This CDR3 has 16 amino acids. Trimming took 0 bases from V and 4 from J, leaving 14 bases between them. Germline assignment: CDR1 SGHRS and CDR2 YFSETQ.

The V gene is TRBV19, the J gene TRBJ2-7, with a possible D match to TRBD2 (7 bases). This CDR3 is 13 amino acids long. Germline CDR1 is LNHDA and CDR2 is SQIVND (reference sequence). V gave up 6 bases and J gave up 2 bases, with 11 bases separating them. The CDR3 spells CASRGGLPYEQYF. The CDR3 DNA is TGTGCCAGTAGGGGGGGGCTTCCCTACGAGCAGTACTTC.

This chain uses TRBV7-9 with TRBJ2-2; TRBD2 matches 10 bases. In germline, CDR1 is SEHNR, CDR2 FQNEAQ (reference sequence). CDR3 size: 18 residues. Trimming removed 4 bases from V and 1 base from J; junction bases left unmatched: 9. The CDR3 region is CASSYHTGLAKNTGELFF. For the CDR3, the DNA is TGTGCCAGCAGCTACCACACGGGACTAGCGAAGAACACCGGGGAGCTGTTTTTT.

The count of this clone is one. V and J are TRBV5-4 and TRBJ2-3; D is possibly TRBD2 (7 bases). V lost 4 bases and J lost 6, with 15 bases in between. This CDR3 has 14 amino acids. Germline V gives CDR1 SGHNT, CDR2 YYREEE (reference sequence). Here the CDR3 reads CASSSGTLGDTQYF. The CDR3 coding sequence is TGTGCCAGCAGCAGCGGGACACTCGGCGATACGCAGTATTTT.

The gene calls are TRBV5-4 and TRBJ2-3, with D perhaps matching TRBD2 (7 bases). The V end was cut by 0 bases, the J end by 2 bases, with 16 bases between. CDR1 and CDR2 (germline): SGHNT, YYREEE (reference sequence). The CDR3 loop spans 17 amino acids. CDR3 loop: CASSLAGRGPFTDTQYF. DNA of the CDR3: TGTGCCAGCAGCTTGGCCGGGCGGGGGCCCTTCACAGATACGCAGTATTTT.

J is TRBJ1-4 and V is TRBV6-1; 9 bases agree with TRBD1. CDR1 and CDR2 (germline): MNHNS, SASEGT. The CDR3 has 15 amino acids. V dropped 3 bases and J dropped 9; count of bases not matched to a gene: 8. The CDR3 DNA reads TGTGCCAGCAGTGAGAACCGGGACAGGGTAAAAAAACTGTTTTTT. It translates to CASSENRDRVKKLFF.

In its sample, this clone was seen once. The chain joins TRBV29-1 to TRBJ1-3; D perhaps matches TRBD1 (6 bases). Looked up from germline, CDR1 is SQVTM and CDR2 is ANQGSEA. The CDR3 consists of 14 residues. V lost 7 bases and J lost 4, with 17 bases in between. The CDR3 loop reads CSAMDTGKGNTIYF. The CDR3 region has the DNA TGCAGCGCCATGGATACAGGGAAAGGAAACACCATATATTTT. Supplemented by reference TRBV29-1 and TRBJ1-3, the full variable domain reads SAVISQKPSRDICQRGTSLTIQCQVDSQVTMMFWYRQQPGQSLTLIATANQGSEATYESGFVIDKFPISRPNLTFSTLTVSNMSPEDSSIYLCSAMDTGKGNTIYFGEGSWLTVV.

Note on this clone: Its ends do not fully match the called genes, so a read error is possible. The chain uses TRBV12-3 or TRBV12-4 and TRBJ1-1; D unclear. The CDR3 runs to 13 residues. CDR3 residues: CASRRGLNTEAFF. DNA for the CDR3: TGTGCTAGCAGGCGAGGGTTGAACACTGAAGCTTTCTTT.

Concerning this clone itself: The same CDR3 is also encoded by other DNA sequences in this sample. This CDR3 reads CASSQADTEAFF. The CDR3 DNA reads TGCGCCAGCAGCCAAGCCGACACTGAAGCTTTCTTT. This chain connects TRBV4-3 to TRBJ1-1; D is undetermined. Germline values: CDR1 LGHNA, CDR2 YSLEER. The CDR3 length is 12 residues. V lost 1 base to trimming and J lost 3 bases, with 3 bases between them.

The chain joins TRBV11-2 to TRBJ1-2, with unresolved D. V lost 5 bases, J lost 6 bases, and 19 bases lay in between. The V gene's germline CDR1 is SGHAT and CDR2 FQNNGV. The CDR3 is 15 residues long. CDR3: CASSTRGLSGDGYTF. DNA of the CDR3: TGTGCCAGCAGCACTAGAGGGTTATCTGGGGATGGCTACACCTTC.

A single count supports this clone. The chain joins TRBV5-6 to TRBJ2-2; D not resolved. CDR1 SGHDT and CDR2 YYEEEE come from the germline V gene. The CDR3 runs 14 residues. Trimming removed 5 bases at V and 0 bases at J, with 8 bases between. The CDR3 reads CASRPRSNTGELFF. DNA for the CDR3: TGTGCCAGCAGGCCCAGGTCGAACACCGGGGAGCTGTTTTTT.

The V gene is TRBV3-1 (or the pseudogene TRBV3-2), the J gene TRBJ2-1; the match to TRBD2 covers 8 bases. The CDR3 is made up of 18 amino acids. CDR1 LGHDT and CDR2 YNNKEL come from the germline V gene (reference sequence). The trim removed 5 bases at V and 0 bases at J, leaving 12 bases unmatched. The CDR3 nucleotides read TGTGCCAGCAGCAGGGAGCGGGGGTCTCTAAGCTCCTACAATGAGCAGTTCTTC. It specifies CASSRERGSLSSYNEQFF.

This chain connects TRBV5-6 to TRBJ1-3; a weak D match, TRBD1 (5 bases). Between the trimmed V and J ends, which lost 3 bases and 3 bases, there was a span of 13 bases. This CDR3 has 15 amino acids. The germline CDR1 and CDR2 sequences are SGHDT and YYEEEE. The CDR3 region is CASSSRRGYGNTIYF. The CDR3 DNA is TGTGCCAGCAGCTCCAGGAGGGGTTATGGAAACACCATATATTTT.

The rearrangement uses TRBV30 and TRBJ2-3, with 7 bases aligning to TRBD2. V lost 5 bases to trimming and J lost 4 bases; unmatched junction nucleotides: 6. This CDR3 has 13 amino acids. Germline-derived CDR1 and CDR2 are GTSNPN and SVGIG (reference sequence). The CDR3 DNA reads TGTGCCTGGGAAGAGGGAGGGGCAGATACGCAGTATTTT. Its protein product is CAWEEGGADTQYF. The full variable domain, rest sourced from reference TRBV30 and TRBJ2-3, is SQTIHQWPATLVQPVGSPLSLECTVEGTSNPNLYWYRQAAGRGLQLLFYSVGIGQISSEVPQNLSASRPQDRQFILSSKKLLLSDSGFYLCAWEEGGADTQYFGPGTRLTVL.